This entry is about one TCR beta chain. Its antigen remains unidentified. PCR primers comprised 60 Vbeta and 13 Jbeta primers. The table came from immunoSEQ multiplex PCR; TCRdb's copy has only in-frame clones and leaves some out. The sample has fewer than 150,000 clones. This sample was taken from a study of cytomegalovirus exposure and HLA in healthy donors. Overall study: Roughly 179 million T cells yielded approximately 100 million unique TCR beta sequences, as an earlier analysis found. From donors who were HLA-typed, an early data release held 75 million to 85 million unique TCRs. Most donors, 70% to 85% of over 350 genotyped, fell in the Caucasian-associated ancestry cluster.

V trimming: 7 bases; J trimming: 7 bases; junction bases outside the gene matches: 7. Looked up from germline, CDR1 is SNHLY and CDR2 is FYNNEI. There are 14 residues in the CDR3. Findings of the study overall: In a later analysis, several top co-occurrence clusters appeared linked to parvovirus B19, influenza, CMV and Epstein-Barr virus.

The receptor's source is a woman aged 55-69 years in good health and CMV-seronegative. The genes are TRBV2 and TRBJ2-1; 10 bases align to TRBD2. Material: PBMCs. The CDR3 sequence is CASNLAGVENEQFF. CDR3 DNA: TGTGCCAGCAACCTAGCGGGAGTAGAGAATGAGCAGTTCTTC.